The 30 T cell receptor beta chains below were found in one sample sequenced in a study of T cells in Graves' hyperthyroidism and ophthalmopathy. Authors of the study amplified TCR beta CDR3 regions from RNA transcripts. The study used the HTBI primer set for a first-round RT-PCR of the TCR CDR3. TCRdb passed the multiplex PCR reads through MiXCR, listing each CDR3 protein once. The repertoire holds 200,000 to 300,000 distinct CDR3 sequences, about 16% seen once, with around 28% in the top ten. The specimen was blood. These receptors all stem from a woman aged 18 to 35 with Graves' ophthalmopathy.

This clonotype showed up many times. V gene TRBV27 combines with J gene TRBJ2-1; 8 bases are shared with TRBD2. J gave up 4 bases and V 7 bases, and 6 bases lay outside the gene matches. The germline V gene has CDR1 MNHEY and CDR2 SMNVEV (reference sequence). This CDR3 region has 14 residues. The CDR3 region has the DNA TGTGCCAGCACCAGAAGCGGGGGTTACAATGAGCAGTTCTTC. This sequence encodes CASTRSGGYNEQFF.

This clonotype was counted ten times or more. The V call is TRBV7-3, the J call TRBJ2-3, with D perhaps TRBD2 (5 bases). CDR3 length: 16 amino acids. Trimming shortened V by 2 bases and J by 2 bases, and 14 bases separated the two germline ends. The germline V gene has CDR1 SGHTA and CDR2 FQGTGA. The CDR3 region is CASSLGIGDATDTQYF. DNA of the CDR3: TGTGCCAGCAGCTTAGGGATCGGGGATGCCACAGATACGCAGTATTTT. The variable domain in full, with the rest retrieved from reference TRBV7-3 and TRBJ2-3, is GAGVSQTPSNKVTEKGKYVELRCDPISGHTALYWYRQSLGQGPEFLIYFQGTGAADDSGLPNDRFFAVRPEGSVSTLKIQRTERGDSAVYLCASSLGIGDATDTQYFGPGTRLTVL.

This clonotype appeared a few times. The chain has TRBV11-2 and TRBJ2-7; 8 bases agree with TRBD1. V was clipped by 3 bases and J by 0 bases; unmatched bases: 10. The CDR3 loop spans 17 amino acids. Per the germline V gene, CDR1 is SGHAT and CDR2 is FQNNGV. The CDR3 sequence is CASSFQPGDRRSYEQYF. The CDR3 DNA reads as TGTGCCAGCAGCTTTCAACCCGGGGACAGGCGCTCCTACGAGCAGTACTTC.

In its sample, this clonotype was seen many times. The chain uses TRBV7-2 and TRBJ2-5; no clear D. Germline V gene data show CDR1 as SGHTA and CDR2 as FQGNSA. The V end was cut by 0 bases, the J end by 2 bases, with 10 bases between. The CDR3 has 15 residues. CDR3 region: CASSLAARRQETQYF. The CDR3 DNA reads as TGTGCCAGCAGCTTAGCAGCGCGGAGACAAGAGACCCAGTACTTC.

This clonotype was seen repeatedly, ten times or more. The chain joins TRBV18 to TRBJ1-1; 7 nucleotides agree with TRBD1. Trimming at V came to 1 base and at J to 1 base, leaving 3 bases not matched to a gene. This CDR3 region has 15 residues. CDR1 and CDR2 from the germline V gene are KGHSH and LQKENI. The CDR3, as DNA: TGTGCCAGCTCACCACGGGGGACAGCGAACACTGAAGCTTTCTTT. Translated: CASSPRGTANTEAFF. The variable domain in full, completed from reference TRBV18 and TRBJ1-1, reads NAGVMQNPRHLVRRRGQEARLRCSPMKGHSHVYWYRQLPEEGLKFMVYLQKENIIDESGMPKERFSAEFPKEGPSILRIQQVVRGDSAAYFCASSPRGTANTEAFFGQGTRLTVV.

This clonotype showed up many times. CDR3 sequence (DNA): TGTGCCACCAGTGATGAGCCGTCTAACTATGGCTACACCTTC. Amino acids: CATSDEPSNYGYTF. V gene TRBV24-1 combines with J gene TRBJ1-2; D is uncertain. Between the trimmed V and J ends, which lost 3 bases and 0 bases, there was a span of 7 bases. The CDR3 runs to 14 residues. The germline V gene encodes CDR1 KGHDR and CDR2 SFDVKD.

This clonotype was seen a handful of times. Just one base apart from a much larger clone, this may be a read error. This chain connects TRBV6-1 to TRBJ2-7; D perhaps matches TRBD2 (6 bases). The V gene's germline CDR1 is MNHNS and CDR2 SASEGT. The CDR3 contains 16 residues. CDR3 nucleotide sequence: TGTGCCAGCACCATAGTAGTTGGGGGGAAGAGCTACGAGCAGTGCTTC. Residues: CASTIVVGGKSYEQCF.

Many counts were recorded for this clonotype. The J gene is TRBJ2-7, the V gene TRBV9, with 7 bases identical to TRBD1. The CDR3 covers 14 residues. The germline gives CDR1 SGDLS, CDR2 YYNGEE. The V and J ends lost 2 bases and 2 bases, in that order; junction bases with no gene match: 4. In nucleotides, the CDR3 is TGTGCCAGCAGCGTGGGTCAGGGGGCCTACGAGCAGTACTTC. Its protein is CASSVGQGAYEQYF. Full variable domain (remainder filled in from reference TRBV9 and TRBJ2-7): DSGVTQTPKHLITATGQRVTLRCSPRSGDLSVYWYQQSLDQGLQFLIQYYNGEERAKGNILERFSAQQFPDLHSELNLSSLELGDSALYFCASSVGQGAYEQYFGPGTRLTVT.

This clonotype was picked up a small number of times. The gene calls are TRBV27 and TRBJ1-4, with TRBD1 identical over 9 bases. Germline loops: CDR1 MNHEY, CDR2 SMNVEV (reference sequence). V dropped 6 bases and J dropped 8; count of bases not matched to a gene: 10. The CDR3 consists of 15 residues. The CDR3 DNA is TGTGCCAGCAGCTCGAAGGGGACAGGGATGGAAAAACTGTTTTTT. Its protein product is CASSSKGTGMEKLFF.

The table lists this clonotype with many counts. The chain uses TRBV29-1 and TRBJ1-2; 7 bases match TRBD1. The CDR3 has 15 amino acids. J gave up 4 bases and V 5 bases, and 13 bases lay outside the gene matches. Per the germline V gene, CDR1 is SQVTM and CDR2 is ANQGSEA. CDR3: CSVWTGPTGGYGYTF. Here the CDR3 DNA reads TGCAGCGTTTGGACAGGCCCCACCGGGGGCTATGGCTACACCTTC.

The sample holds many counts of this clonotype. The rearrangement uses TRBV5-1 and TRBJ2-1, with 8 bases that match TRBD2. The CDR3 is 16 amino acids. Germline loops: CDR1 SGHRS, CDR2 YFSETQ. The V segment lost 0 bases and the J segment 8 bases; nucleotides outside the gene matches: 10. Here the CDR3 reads CASSLALAGGHDEQFF. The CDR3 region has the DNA TGCGCCAGCAGCTTGGCTCTGGCGGGGGGTCACGATGAGCAGTTCTTC.

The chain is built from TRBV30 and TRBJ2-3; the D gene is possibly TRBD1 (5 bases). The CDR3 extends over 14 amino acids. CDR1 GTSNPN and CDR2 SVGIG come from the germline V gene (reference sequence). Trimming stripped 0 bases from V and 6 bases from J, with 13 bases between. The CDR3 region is CAWSVLDNSDTQYF. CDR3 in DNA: TGTGCCTGGAGTGTACTGGACAATTCGGATACGCAGTATTTT.

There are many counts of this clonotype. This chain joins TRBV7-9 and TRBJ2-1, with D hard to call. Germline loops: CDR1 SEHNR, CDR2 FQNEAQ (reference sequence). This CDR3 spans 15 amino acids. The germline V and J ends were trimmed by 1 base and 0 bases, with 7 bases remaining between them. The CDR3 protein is CASSLGGNSYNEQFF. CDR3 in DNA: TGTGCCAGCAGCTTAGGCGGAAACTCCTACAATGAGCAGTTCTTC.

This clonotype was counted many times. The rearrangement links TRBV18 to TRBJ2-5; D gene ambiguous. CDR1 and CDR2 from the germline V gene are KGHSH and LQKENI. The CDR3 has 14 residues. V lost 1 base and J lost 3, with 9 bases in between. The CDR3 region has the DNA TGTGCCAGCTCACCACTTAGGACGGAAGAGACCCAGTACTTC. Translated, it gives CASSPLRTEETQYF.

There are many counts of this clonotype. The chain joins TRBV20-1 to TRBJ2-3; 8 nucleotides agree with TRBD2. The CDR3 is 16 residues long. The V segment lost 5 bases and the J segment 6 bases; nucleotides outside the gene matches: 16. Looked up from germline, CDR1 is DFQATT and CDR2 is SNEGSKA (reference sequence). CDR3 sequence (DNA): TGCAGTGCTTCCAACTCCCCTAGCGGGCATAGGGATACGCAGTATTTT. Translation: CSASNSPSGHRDTQYF.

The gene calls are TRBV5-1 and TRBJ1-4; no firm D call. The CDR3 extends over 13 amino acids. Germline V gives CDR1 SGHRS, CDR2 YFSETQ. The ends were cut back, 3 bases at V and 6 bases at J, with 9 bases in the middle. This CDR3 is CASSSRQDEKLFF. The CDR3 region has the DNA TGCGCCAGCAGCTCCCGACAAGATGAAAAACTGTTTTTT.

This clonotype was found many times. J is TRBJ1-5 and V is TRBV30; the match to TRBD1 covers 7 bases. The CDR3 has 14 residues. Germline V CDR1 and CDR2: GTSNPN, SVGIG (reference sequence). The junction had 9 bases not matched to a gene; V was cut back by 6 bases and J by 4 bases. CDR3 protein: CACPHRDRNQPQHF. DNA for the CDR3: TGTGCCTGTCCTCATCGGGACAGAAATCAGCCCCAGCATTTT.

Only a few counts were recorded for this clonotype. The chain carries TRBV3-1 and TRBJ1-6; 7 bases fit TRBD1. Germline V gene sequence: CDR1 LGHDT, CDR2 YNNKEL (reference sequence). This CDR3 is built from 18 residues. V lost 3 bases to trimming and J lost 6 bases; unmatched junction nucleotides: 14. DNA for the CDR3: TGTGCCAGCAGCCACCTCTTCCGACAGGGAAGAACTAATTCACCCCTCCACTTT. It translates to CASSHLFRQGRTNSPLHF.

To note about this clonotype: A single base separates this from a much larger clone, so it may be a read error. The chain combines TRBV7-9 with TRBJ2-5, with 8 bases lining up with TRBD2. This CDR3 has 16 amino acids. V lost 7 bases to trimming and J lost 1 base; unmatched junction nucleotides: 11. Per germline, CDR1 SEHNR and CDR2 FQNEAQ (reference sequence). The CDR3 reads CASNFFSGGAQETQYF. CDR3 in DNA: TGTGCCAGCAACTTTTTCAGCGGGGGAGCCCAAGAGACCCAGTACTTC.

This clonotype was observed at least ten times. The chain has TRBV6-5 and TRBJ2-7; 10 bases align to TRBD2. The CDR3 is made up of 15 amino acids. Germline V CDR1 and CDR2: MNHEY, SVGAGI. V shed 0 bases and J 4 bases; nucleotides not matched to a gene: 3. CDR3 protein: CASSYSAGGGYEQYF. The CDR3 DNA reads TGTGCCAGCAGTTACTCAGCGGGAGGGGGGTACGAGCAGTACTTC.

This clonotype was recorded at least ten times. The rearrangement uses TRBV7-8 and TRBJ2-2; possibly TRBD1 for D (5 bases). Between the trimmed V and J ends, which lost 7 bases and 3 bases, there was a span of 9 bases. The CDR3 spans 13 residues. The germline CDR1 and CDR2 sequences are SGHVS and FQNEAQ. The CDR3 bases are TGTGCCAGCACCCAGGGTTACACCGGGGAGCTGTTTTTT. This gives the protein CASTQGYTGELFF.

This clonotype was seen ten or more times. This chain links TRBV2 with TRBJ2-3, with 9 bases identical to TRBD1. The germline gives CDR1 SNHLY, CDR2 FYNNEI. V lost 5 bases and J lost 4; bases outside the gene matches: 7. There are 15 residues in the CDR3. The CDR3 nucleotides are TGTGCCAGCAGTATGGACAGGGGTGGGGCAGATACGCAGTATTTT. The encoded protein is CASSMDRGGADTQYF.

CDR3 nucleotides: TGCAGTGCTAGAGGTGGGACAGGGTTTGAAAAACTGTTTTTT. This gives the protein CSARGGTGFEKLFF. V is TRBV20-1 and J is TRBJ1-4, with 9 positions matching TRBD1. V dropped 1 base and J dropped 7; count of bases not matched to a gene: 4. The germline CDR1 and CDR2 sequences are DFQATT and SNEGSKA (reference sequence). CDR3 length equals 14 residues.

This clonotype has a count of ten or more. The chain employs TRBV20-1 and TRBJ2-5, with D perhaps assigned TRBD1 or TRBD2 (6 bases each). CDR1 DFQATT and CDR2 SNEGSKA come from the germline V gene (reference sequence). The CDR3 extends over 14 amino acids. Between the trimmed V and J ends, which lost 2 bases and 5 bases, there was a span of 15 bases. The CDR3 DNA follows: TGCAGTGCTAGAACACAGGGAGGAGGGGAGACCCAGTACTTC. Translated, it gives CSARTQGGGETQYF.

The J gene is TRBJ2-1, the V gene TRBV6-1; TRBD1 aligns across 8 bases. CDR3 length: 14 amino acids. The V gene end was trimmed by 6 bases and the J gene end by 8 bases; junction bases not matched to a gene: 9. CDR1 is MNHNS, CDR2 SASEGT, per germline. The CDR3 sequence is CASRVDRDFHEQFF. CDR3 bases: TGTGCCAGCAGAGTGGACAGGGATTTCCATGAGCAGTTCTTC.

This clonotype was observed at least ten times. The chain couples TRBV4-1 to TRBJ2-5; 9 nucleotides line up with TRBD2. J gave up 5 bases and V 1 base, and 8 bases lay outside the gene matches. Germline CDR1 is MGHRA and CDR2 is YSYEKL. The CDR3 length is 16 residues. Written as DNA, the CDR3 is TGCGCCAGCAGCCAAGGACTAGCGGAACCTCCGGAGACCCAGTACTTC. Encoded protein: CASSQGLAEPPETQYF.

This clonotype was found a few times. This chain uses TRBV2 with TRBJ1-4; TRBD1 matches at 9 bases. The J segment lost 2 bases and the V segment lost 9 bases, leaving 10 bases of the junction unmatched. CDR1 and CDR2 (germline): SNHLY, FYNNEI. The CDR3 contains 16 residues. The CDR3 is CASRNRGLGTNEKLFF. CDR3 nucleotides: TGTGCCAGTAGAAACAGGGGGCTAGGGACTAATGAAAAACTGTTTTTT. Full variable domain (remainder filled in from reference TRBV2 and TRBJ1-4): EPEVTQTPSHQVTQMGQEVILRCVPISNHLYFYWYRQILGQKVEFLVSFYNNEISEKSEIFDDQFSVERPDGSNFTLKIRSTKLEDSAMYFCASRNRGLGTNEKLFFGSGTQLSVL.

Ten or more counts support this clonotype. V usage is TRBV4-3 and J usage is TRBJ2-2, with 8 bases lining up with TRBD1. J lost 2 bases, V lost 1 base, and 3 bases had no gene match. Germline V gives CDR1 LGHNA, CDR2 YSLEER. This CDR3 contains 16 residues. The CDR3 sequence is CASSQGQGLNTGELFF. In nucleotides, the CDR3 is TGCGCCAGCAGCCAAGGACAGGGGTTAAACACCGGGGAGCTGTTTTTT.

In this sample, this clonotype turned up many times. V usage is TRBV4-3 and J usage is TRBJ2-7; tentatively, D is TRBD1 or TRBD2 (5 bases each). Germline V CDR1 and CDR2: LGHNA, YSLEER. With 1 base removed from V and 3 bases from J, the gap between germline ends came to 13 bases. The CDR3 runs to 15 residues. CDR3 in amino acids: CASSQGWGGGYEQYF. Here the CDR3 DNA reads TGCGCCAGCAGCCAAGGGTGGGGCGGAGGCTACGAGCAGTACTTC.

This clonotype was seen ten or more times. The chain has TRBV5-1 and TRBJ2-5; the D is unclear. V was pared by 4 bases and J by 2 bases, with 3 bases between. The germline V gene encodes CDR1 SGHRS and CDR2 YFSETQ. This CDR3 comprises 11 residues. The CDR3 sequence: CASSDQETQYF. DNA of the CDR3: TGCGCCAGCAGCGATCAAGAGACCCAGTACTTC.